This T cell receptor (beta chain) derives from a study of blood T cell repertoires in COVID-19. For the study at large: Nucleic acid was either cDNA or gDNA, and it came from T cells, B-cell-depleted T cells, or PBMCs.

Per the authors' pipeline: It was from reference gene primer amplification that nucleated cell counts were estimated. This table comes from immunoSEQ multiplex PCR, and its TCRdb copy is limited to in-frame clones, with some not included. V and J calls and clone size are as listed in that table; D and trimming were resolved from the DNA. Of 200,000 to 250,000 clones listed, approximately 83% were seen once; the top ten hold approximately 4.2%. CDR1 and CDR2 from the germline V gene are KGHDR and SFDVKD. The ends were cut back, 2 bases at V and 9 bases at J, with 10 bases in the middle. This CDR3 comprises 13 residues.

The chain combines TRBV24-1 with TRBJ2-1; no definite D call. The receptor's source is a woman aged 40-49 years with acute COVID-19. What was sequenced was PBMCs or T cells enriched from blood (not recorded which). The CDR3 sequence is CATSDSQAGEQFF. CDR3 sequence (DNA): TGTGCCACCAGTGATTCACAAGCAGGTGAGCAGTTCTTC.